The 16 T cell receptor beta chains presented below share a single source sample, sequenced in a study of blood T cell repertoires in COVID-19. Sequencing used immunoSEQ multiplex PCR; TCRdb keeps in-frame clones, though not all of them. The repertoire consists of 200,000 to 250,000 clones, with roughly nine tenths occurring once and the leading ten covering roughly 6.5%. Material: peripheral blood. The receptors originated from a man aged 60 to 69 who had recovered from COVID-19.

The rearrangement links TRBV5-4 to TRBJ1-2; 7 positions agree with TRBD1. The CDR3 consists of 13 residues. Germline CDR1 and CDR2: SGHNT and YYREEE (reference sequence). J gave up 4 bases and V 4 bases, and 4 bases lay outside the gene matches. As DNA, the CDR3 is TGTGCCAGCAGCCTGACAGGGACCTATGGCTACACCTTC. Encoded protein: CASSLTGTYGYTF. The full variable domain, completed using reference TRBV5-4 and TRBJ1-2, is ETGVTQSPTHLIKTRGQQVTLRCSSQSGHNTVSWYQQALGQGPQFIFQYYREEENGRGNFPPRFSGLQFPNYSSELNVNALELDDSALYLCASSLTGTYGYTFGSGTRLTVV.

The V call is TRBV2, the J call TRBJ2-4; TRBD2 matches at 12 bases. Germline V gene lookup returns CDR1 SNHLY and CDR2 FYNNEI. Trimming cost V 7 bases and J 7 bases; bases outside gene matches: 17. The CDR3 consists of 18 residues. In nucleotides, the CDR3 is TGTGCCAGCATGCAACTAAGGACTAGCGGGGCCCCCGGGAACATTCAGTACTTC. Translation: CASMQLRTSGAPGNIQYF.

J is TRBJ2-1 and V is TRBV7-2, with 8 bases aligning to TRBD1. The V and J ends lost 1 base and 3 bases, in that order; junction bases with no gene match: 8. Germline V gene lookup returns CDR1 SGHTA and CDR2 FQGNSA. The CDR3 spans 17 residues. The CDR3 loop is CASSLVGPGGIYNEQFF. The DNA for the CDR3 is TGTGCCAGCAGCTTAGTGGGGCCAGGGGGCATCTACAATGAGCAGTTCTTC.

The chain couples TRBV7-2 to TRBJ2-5; the match to TRBD2 covers 11 bases. Germline trimming cut 7 bases from V and 0 bases from J; bases unmatched to any gene: 10. Germline V gene data show CDR1 as SGHTA and CDR2 as FQGNSA. There are 17 residues in the CDR3. The CDR3 is CASKGASGGTYQETQYF. CDR3 in DNA: TGTGCCAGCAAGGGTGCTAGCGGGGGGACTTACCAAGAGACCCAGTACTTC.

J is TRBJ1-1 and V is TRBV3-1 (or the pseudogene TRBV3-2), with D perhaps matching TRBD1 (6 bases). The CDR3 sequence is 14 residues long. The V and J ends lost 3 bases and 4 bases respectively, with 12 bases between them. Germline CDR1 is LGHDT and CDR2 is YNNKEL (reference sequence). The CDR3 nucleotides are TGTGCCAGCAGCCAGGCCCAGGGGTTCACTGAAGCTTTCTTT. The encoded protein is CASSQAQGFTEAFF.

This clone has a single count. The chain couples TRBV5-1 to TRBJ2-6, with 7 bases identical to TRBD2. J gave up 2 bases and V 0 bases, and 2 bases lay outside the gene matches. The CDR3 consists of 16 residues. CDR1 is SGHRS, CDR2 YFSETQ, per germline. The chain's CDR3 is CASSLVAGAGANVLTF. CDR3 DNA: TGCGCCAGCAGCTTGGTCGCGGGGGCTGGGGCCAACGTCCTGACTTTC.

This clone was detected only once. V usage is TRBV5-4 and J usage is TRBJ1-2; D is unresolved. Germline V gene data show CDR1 as SGHNT and CDR2 as YYREEE (reference sequence). The CDR3 contains 11 residues. The germline V and J ends were trimmed by 3 bases and 6 bases, with 6 bases remaining between them. CDR3 amino acids: CASSYHNGYTF. Here the CDR3 DNA reads TGTGCCAGCAGCTACCACAATGGCTACACCTTC.

This clone was seen only once. This sequence joins TRBV19 and TRBJ1-1; tentative D call: TRBD1 (5 bases). The CDR3 is 16 residues long. Germline CDR1 LNHDA, CDR2 SQIVND (reference sequence). V gave up 3 bases and J gave up 0 bases, with 14 bases separating them. This CDR3 reads CASSMEGGVLNTEAFF. The CDR3 region has the DNA TGTGCCAGTAGTATGGAGGGAGGGGTTCTGAACACTGAAGCTTTCTTT.

The rearrangement joins TRBV3-1 (or the pseudogene TRBV3-2) to TRBJ1-1; maybe TRBD1 (6 bases). With 2 bases removed from V and 0 bases from J, the gap between germline ends came to 7 bases. This CDR3 contains 14 residues. Per germline, CDR1 LGHDT and CDR2 YNNKEL (reference sequence). Here the CDR3 reads CASSQRGMNTEAFF. The CDR3 DNA sequence: TGTGCCAGCAGCCAAAGGGGGATGAACACTGAAGCTTTCTTT.

This clone showed up just once. V is TRBV5-4 and J is TRBJ1-1; D not certain. Germline V CDR1 and CDR2: SGHNT, YYREEE (reference sequence). V was clipped by 5 bases and J by 0 bases, with 14 bases between them. The CDR3 loop spans 15 amino acids. CDR3 protein: CASRGGRLMNTEAFF. The CDR3 DNA is TGTGCCAGCAGGGGAGGGCGGTTGATGAACACTGAAGCTTTCTTT.

The chain uses TRBV6-5 and TRBJ1-2; the D gene is possibly TRBD1 (6 bases). The CDR3 length is 15 residues. V gave up 4 bases and J gave up 4 bases, with 16 bases separating them. CDR1 is MNHEY, CDR2 SVGAGI, per germline. Written as DNA, the CDR3 is TGTGCCAGCAGTTCCCCCAGGGGTGGGGTCTATGGCTACACCTTC. The encoded protein is CASSSPRGGVYGYTF.

The chain recombines TRBV7-2 with TRBJ2-7; TRBD1 agrees at 10 bases. CDR3 size: 14 residues. The V and J ends lost 4 bases and 4 bases, in that order; junction bases with no gene match: 4. The germline V gene encodes CDR1 SGHTA and CDR2 FQGNSA. CDR3 sequence: CASSWGQGLYEQYF. For the CDR3, the DNA is TGTGCCAGCAGCTGGGGACAGGGGCTATACGAGCAGTACTTC.

The chain couples TRBV4-2 to TRBJ2-7; 8 positions match TRBD2. Germline CDR1 LGHNA, CDR2 YNFKEQ. The CDR3 runs 15 residues. The junction had 8 bases not matched to a gene; V was cut back by 4 bases and J by 3 bases. CDR3 in amino acids: CASSLSGAGVYEQYF. The CDR3 DNA is TGTGCCAGCAGCCTCAGCGGAGCGGGAGTCTACGAGCAGTACTTC.

This chain joins TRBV3-1 (or the pseudogene TRBV3-2) and TRBJ2-1; 10 bases fit TRBD2. The CDR3 runs to 15 residues. Germline V gene lookup returns CDR1 LGHDT and CDR2 YNNKEL (reference sequence). Germline trimming cut 1 base from V and 10 bases from J; bases unmatched to any gene: 7. The CDR3 bases are TGTGCCAGCAGCCAAGGGCTAGCGGGGGCATGGGAGCAGTTCTTC. Its protein is CASSQGLAGAWEQFF.

The genes are TRBV27 and TRBJ2-3; 8 bases match TRBD2. Germline V gene sequence: CDR1 MNHEY, CDR2 SMNVEV (reference sequence). This CDR3 contains 16 residues. Losses at the gene ends were 6 bases for V and 4 bases for J; bases not matched to a gene: 12. CDR3 coding DNA: TGTGCCAGCAGCCCAGGTGGGGCGGGAGGTCCAGATACGCAGTATTTT. Its translation: CASSPGGAGGPDTQYF.

J is TRBJ1-2 and V is TRBV5-1; D uncertain. Germline V gene data show CDR1 as SGHRS and CDR2 as YFSETQ. Trimming stripped 4 bases from V and 1 base from J, with 11 bases between. The CDR3 consists of 14 residues. As DNA, the CDR3 is TGCGCCAGCAGCCAAGCGGGGAGTAACTATGGCTACACCTTC. This codes for CASSQAGSNYGYTF.